These T cell receptor beta chains were read from a single sample in a study of T cell changes during pregnancy in multiple sclerosis. The repertoire was sequenced with immunoSEQ multiplex PCR; TCRdb's copy has only in-frame clones and lacks some. Among 47,000 or so clones listed, 90% to 95% were seen once. Sequenced material: CD4+ T cells from peripheral blood mononuclear cells, taken in the first trimester of pregnancy. These receptors were taken from a female donor with multiple sclerosis, enrolled in a pregnancy study. Each CDR3 is given with its conserved first and last residue. The D gene is left open where the match is weak. Clone size is given for some rows only: seen once, a few or many times, or a class if the clone is expanded.

V	D	size	J	DNA	CDR3
TRBV7-2	TRBD2	once	TRBJ2-1	TGTGCCAGCAGCCACGGGGGGGCCTACAATGAGCAGTTCTTC	CASSHGGAYNEQFF
TRBV27	-	-	TRBJ1-3	TGTGCCAGCAGTTTATCTCGGGGGGTAGGAAACACCATATATTTT	CASSLSRGVGNTIYF
TRBV5-8	-	-	TRBJ2-7	TGTGCCAGCAGCTTTGACAGGAAAACCTACGAGCAGTACTTC	CASSFDRKTYEQYF
TRBV27	-	-	TRBJ2-7	TGTGCCAGCAGTCCGACAAGAACCTACGAGCAGTACTTC	CASSPTRTYEQYF
TRBV18	TRBD1	once	TRBJ1-1	TGTGCCAGCTCACGACCGACAGGGGCGAACACTGAAGCTTTCTTT	CASSRPTGANTEAFF
TRBV7-2	TRBD1	-	TRBJ1-1	TGTGCCAGCAGCATAGGGACAGCAAACACTGAAGCTTTCTTT	CASSIGTANTEAFF
TRBV11-2	-	-	TRBJ1-1	TGTGCCAGCAGCTTCGGGTCGGCGGGAGGCACTGAAGCTTTCTTT	CASSFGSAGGTEAFF
TRBV14	TRBD1	-	TRBJ2-1	TGTGCCAGCAGCCAAGTCGTGGGACAGGGCTGGAGTGAGCAGTTCTTC	CASSQVVGQGWSEQFF
TRBV19	TRBD2	-	TRBJ2-3	TGTGCCAGTCGTAGCGGGGGGACGTCTAGGGATACGCAGTATTTT	CASRSGGTSRDTQYF
TRBV18	-	-	TRBJ1-2	TGTGCCAGCTCACCGGACAGTCAATATGGCTACACCTTC	CASSPDSQYGYTF
TRBV6-5	-	-	TRBJ1-1	TGTGCCAGCAGTGGGGGACAGAACACTGAAGCTTTCTTT	CASSGGQNTEAFF
TRBV7-3	TRBD2	-	TRBJ2-5	TGTGCCAGCAGCCTCAATAGCGGGGGGCAAGAGACCCAGTACTTC	CASSLNSGGQETQYF
TRBV19	-	few	TRBJ1-1	TGTGCCAGTAGTGACGACAAGAACACTGAAGCTTTCTTT	CASSDDKNTEAFF
TRBV2	-	once	TRBJ1-5	TGTGCCAGCAGTGAACAGGCCCCGCATCAGCCCCAGCATTTT	CASSEQAPHQPQHF
TRBV28	-	-	TRBJ1-2	TGTGCCAGCCTAACAGGGCAACGAGGCTACACCTTC	CASLTGQRGYTF
TRBV27	-	once	TRBJ1-1	TGTGCCAGCAGTTTATCGGACATGGGGGGCACTGAAGCTTTCTTT	CASSLSDMGGTEAFF
TRBV9	-	-	TRBJ1-6	TGTGCCAGCAGCGTAGTAGGAGAGTCGAATTCACCCCTCCACTTT	CASSVVGESNSPLHF
TRBV18	-	-	TRBJ2-5	TGTGCCAGCTCACCAAAGGAACTAGAAGAGACCCAGTACTTC	CASSPKELEETQYF
TRBV5-4	TRBD1	once	TRBJ2-1	TGTGCCAGCAGCTTGCCGGGACAGGGTGCCAATGAGCAGTTCTTC	CASSLPGQGANEQFF